A selection of T cell receptor beta chains follows, all from one sample in a study of metastatic and nonmetastatic thyroid tumors. Via MiXCR, TCRdb re-called the PCR reads. The table shows over 15,000 clones, with around 33% occurring only once. Sequencing input: tumor tissue. These receptors came from a male donor with papillary thyroid cancer or a benign thyroid nodule (not recorded which). Some clones in this sample may be carry-over from other donors' samples. Both conserved end residues are part of each CDR3. A D gene is named only where the DNA matches it firmly. The size entry is marked missing in some rows and otherwise reads once, few, many or a size class.

J: TRBJ2-3
V: TRBV9
size: many
D: .
DNA: TGTGCCAGCAGCCTGAGCGGAACTAGCACAGATACGCAGTATTTT
CDR3: CASSLSGTSTDTQYF

J: TRBJ1-2
V: TRBV7-9
size: medium-sized
D: .
DNA: TGTGCCAGCAGCTTAGTGGACACCCGAGGAGGCTACACCTTC
CDR3: CASSLVDTRGGYTF

J: TRBJ2-1
V: TRBV20-1
size: .
D: .
DNA: TGCAGTGCTCCAAAAGGGAGCGGCAACAATGAGCAGTTCTTC
CDR3: CSAPKGSGNNEQFF

J: TRBJ2-5
V: TRBV6-5
size: many
D: TRBD2
DNA: TGTGCCAGCAGTTACTCCGGGACTAGCGGGCAAGAGACCCAGTACTTC
CDR3: CASSYSGTSGQETQYF

J: TRBJ1-2
V: TRBV4-2
size: .
D: .
DNA: TGTGCCAGCAGCCAGGCTCTCGAGGGAGGCTACACCTTC
CDR3: CASSQALEGGYTF

J: TRBJ1-4
V: TRBV6-4
size: few
D: TRBD1
DNA: TGTGCCAGCAGTGAAAGGAGGGGGCTTCAAGAAAAACTGTTTTTT
CDR3: CASSERRGLQEKLFF

J: TRBJ1-5
V: TRBV19
size: medium-sized
D: .
DNA: TGTGCCAGTAGTGACTCCCCGGGGGGGGGCAATCAGCCCCAGCATTTT
CDR3: CASSDSPGGGNQPQHF

J: TRBJ2-1
V: TRBV5-1
size: .
D: .
DNA: TGCGCCAGCAGCTTGGTGCGGGAACTAAATGAGCAGTTCTTC
CDR3: CASSLVRELNEQFF

J: TRBJ2-1
V: TRBV28
size: .
D: TRBD1
DNA: TGTGCCAGCAGTTTACTGGGGACAGGGCAGAGAACTGAGCAGTTCTTC
CDR3: CASSLLGTGQRTEQFF

J: TRBJ2-1
V: TRBV13
size: many
D: .
DNA: TGTGCCAGCAGCTTACGAGGGGCGCGCAATGAGCAGTTCTTC
CDR3: CASSLRGARNEQFF

J: TRBJ1-2
V: TRBV11-2
size: .
D: TRBD1
DNA: TGTGCCAGCAGCTCATACAGGGGGAGCTCTAACTATGGCTACACCTTC
CDR3: CASSSYRGSSNYGYTF

J: TRBJ2-2
V: TRBV4-3
size: .
D: TRBD2
DNA: TGCGCCAGCAGCCGAATAGTAGGGAGGGCCGGGGAGCTGTTTTTT
CDR3: CASSRIVGRAGELFF

J: TRBJ1-3
V: TRBV9
size: .
D: .
DNA: TGTGCCAGCAGCGTAGCTGGCAGTTCGTCTGGAAACACCATATATTTT
CDR3: CASSVAGSSSGNTIYF

J: TRBJ2-1
V: TRBV20-1
size: .
D: .
DNA: TGCACTGCTAGCGCTTGGGCTAAATGGGAGTTCTTC
CDR3: CTASAWAKWEFF

J: TRBJ2-1
V: TRBV10-3
size: many
D: .
DNA: TGTGCCATCAGTGAATCAGAACTGAACCTTTACAATGAGCAGTTCTTC
CDR3: CAISESELNLYNEQFF

J: TRBJ2-1
V: TRBV24-1
size: few
D: TRBD2
DNA: TGTGCCACCAGTGAGGGGACTAGCGGGAGGGGCAATGAGCAGTTCTTC
CDR3: CATSEGTSGRGNEQFF

J: TRBJ1-1
V: TRBV6-1
size: medium-sized
D: .
DNA: TGTGCCAGCACCCAGACAGGAAACACTGAAGCTTTCTTT
CDR3: CASTQTGNTEAFF

J: TRBJ2-1
V: TRBV19
size: medium-sized
D: TRBD1
DNA: TGTGCCAGTAGCACCGGGACAGGGTGGACTGAGCAGTTCTTC
CDR3: CASSTGTGWTEQFF

J: TRBJ2-3
V: TRBV20-1
size: .
D: TRBD1
DNA: TGCAGTGCTAATACGGGACAGGGGTCCGGCACAGATACGCAGTATTTT
CDR3: CSANTGQGSGTDTQYF

J: TRBJ2-7
V: TRBV7-9
size: medium-sized
D: .
DNA: TGTGCCAGCAGCCGGGACTACGAGCAGTACTTC
CDR3: CASSRDYEQYF

J: TRBJ2-7
V: TRBV5-1
size: .
D: .
DNA: TGCGCCAGCAGCTCCCCCCCCGTTCGCGAGCAGTACTTC
CDR3: CASSSPPVREQYF

J: TRBJ2-4
V: TRBV27
size: many
D: .
DNA: TGTGCCAGCAGGAGGACCGGGCAGGTTGATCGGAACATTCAGTACTTC
CDR3: CASRRTGQVDRNIQYF

J: TRBJ1-5
V: TRBV4-1
size: once
D: .
DNA: TGCGCCAGCAGCCAAGAATTAGCCCAGCCCCAGCATTTT
CDR3: CASSQELAQPQHF

J: TRBJ1-1
V: TRBV5-1
size: .
D: .
DNA: TGCGCCAGCAGCTCCGGGCCGGTGAACACTGAAGCTTTCTTT
CDR3: CASSSGPVNTEAFF

J: TRBJ1-1
V: TRBV19
size: many
D: TRBD1
DNA: TGTGCCAGTATGGGGACAGGGCGCATGAACACTGAAGCTTTCTTT
CDR3: CASMGTGRMNTEAFF

J: TRBJ2-7
V: TRBV19
size: few
D: .
DNA: TGTGCCAGTAGTGCCGGGACTGCGTTTGAGCAGTACTTC
CDR3: CASSAGTAFEQYF

J: TRBJ2-3
V: TRBV6-1
size: many
D: TRBD2
DNA: TGTGCCAGCAGTGAATTGACTAGCGGGGGTAGTAGAGATACGCAGTATTTT
CDR3: CASSELTSGGSRDTQYF

J: TRBJ2-1
V: TRBV9
size: many
D: .
DNA: TGTGCCAGCAGCGTAGGTGGGGGGAACTCCTACAATGAGCAGTTCTTC
CDR3: CASSVGGGNSYNEQFF

J: TRBJ2-7
V: TRBV10-3
size: .
D: .
DNA: TGTGCCATCAGTGGTTCGGGGAACGAGCAGTACTTC
CDR3: CAISGSGNEQYF

J: TRBJ2-7
V: TRBV20-1
size: .
D: .
DNA: TGCAGTGCAAGTCTCAGCTCCTACGAGCAGTACTTC
CDR3: CSASLSSYEQYF

J: TRBJ1-3
V: TRBV28
size: .
D: .
DNA: TGTGCCAGCAGTTTGCCGGGACCGGGCTCTGGAAACACCATATATTTT
CDR3: CASSLPGPGSGNTIYF

J: TRBJ1-6
V: TRBV18
size: .
D: .
DNA: TGTGCCAGCTCACGCGAAGGAGAGGTAAATTCACCCCTCCACTTT
CDR3: CASSREGEVNSPLHF

J: TRBJ2-7
V: TRBV6-1
size: few
D: TRBD1
DNA: TGTGCCAGCATGGGACAGGGCTCCTACGAGCAGTACTTC
CDR3: CASMGQGSYEQYF

J: TRBJ1-2
V: TRBV29-1
size: few
D: .
DNA: TGCAGCGTTGTCGAGGGAAGAGGCTACACCTTC
CDR3: CSVVEGRGYTF

J: TRBJ2-1
V: TRBV11-1
size: .
D: .
DNA: TGTGCCAGCAGCGGGGGCGCGGGCAATTACGACAATGAGCAGTTCTTC
CDR3: CASSGGAGNYDNEQFF

J: TRBJ1-2
V: TRBV7-9
size: .
D: TRBD1
DNA: TGTGCCAGCAGCATACTGACAGGGGGCGTTGGCTACACCTTC
CDR3: CASSILTGGVGYTF

J: TRBJ1-1
V: TRBV30
size: .
D: .
DNA: TGTGCCTGGATCCGGGTAGAGGGACGGGCTATCTTT
CDR3: CAWIRVEGRAIF

J: TRBJ1-4
V: TRBV20-1
size: .
D: TRBD1
DNA: TGCAGTGCTAGTGGAGACAGGGGATTTGCAACTAATGAAAAACTGTTTTTT
CDR3: CSASGDRGFATNEKLFF

J: TRBJ2-5
V: TRBV20-1
size: medium-sized
D: .
DNA: TGCAGTGCTAGACCGGGGATCCAAGAGACCCAGTACTTC
CDR3: CSARPGIQETQYF

J: TRBJ2-7
V: TRBV2
size: .
D: .
DNA: TGTGCCAGCAGAGTACAGGGCTCCTACGAGCAGTACTTC
CDR3: CASRVQGSYEQYF

J: TRBJ1-2
V: TRBV28
size: few
D: .
DNA: TGTGCCAGCAGTTTAAGCGGGGGAAGGGGCTACACCTTC
CDR3: CASSLSGGRGYTF

J: TRBJ2-1
V: TRBV14
size: .
D: TRBD1
DNA: TGTGCCAGCAGCTTTACGACAGGGGGCAATGAGCAGTTCTTC
CDR3: CASSFTTGGNEQFF

J: TRBJ2-6
V: TRBV6-2/TRBV6-3
size: medium-sized
D: .
DNA: TGTGCCAGCAGTTACGGGGGTGGGGCCAACGTCCTGACTTTC
CDR3: CASSYGGGANVLTF

J: TRBJ2-3
V: TRBV11-2
size: .
D: .
DNA: TGTGCCAGCAGCCCCGGGATAGCGTTAAGCACAGATACGCAGTTTTTT
CDR3: CASSPGIALSTDTQFF

J: TRBJ2-5
V: TRBV19
size: few
D: .
DNA: TGTGCCAGTAGTCGAGGGGCAGGGGAGACCCAGTACTTC
CDR3: CASSRGAGETQYF

J: TRBJ1-6
V: TRBV2
size: medium-sized
D: TRBD1
DNA: TGTGCCATACAGGGGTCCTATAATTCACCCCTCCACTTT
CDR3: CAIQGSYNSPLHF

J: TRBJ1-1
V: TRBV5-1
size: few
D: .
DNA: TGCGCCAGCAGCTTAGGGGGGAACACTGAAGCTTTCTTT
CDR3: CASSLGGNTEAFF

J: TRBJ2-7
V: TRBV30
size: .
D: .
DNA: TGTGCCTGGAGTTGGGGTGGAGAGCAGTACTTC
CDR3: CAWSWGGEQYF

J: TRBJ1-5
V: TRBV10-2
size: many
D: .
DNA: TGCGCCAGCAGTTTTGATGGATTTAGCAATCAGCCCCAGCATTTT
CDR3: CASSFDGFSNQPQHF

J: TRBJ2-2
V: TRBV12-3/TRBV12-4
size: .
D: .
DNA: TGTGCCAGCAGTTTAAAATGGTTTAGGCCCTGGGAGCTGTTTTTT
CDR3: CASSLKWFRPWELFF

J: TRBJ1-5
V: TRBV6-5
size: many
D: .
DNA: TGTGCCAGCAGTTACCGAGATAATCAGCCCCAGCATTTT
CDR3: CASSYRDNQPQHF